This TCR beta chain was sequenced during a study of shared clonotypes between healthy human individuals. This CDR3 is built from 13 residues. The germline V and J ends were trimmed by 1 base and 10 bases, with 11 bases remaining between them. The germline V gene encodes CDR1 SNHLY and CDR2 FYNNEI. The protocol was immunoSEQ multiplex PCR, while the TCRdb copy is restricted to in-frame clones and leaves out a portion. This sample yields approximately 2.1 million clones, of which 90% to 95% are seen a single time; 0.39% belongs to the top ten. Sample: naive CD4+ T cells from PBMCs. The subset denotes: CD45RA+ positively selected. This TCR came from a man aged 18 to 30 in good health. Some clones in this sample may be carry-over from other donors' samples. The chain has TRBV2 and TRBJ2-1; either TRBD1 or TRBD2 may fit D (5 bases each). The CDR3 protein is CASSEGEGQEQFF. CDR3 DNA sequence: TGTGCCAGCAGTGAAGGAGAGGGGCAGGAGCAGTTCTTC.